These T cell receptor beta chains were read from a single sample in a study of PD-L1 blockade in urothelial cancer. Assay used: immunoSEQ multiplex PCR; TCRdb lists only in-frame clones, some missing. The table has 100,000 to 150,000 clones, 86% seen once; the top ten hold roughly 2.3%. The source was PBMCs, collected around atezolizumab (anti-PD-L1) treatment. These receptors originate from a man aged 50 to 59 with urothelial cancer. CDR3s include the opening cysteine and the closing phenylalanine or tryptophan. A D gene is named only where the DNA matches it firmly. Clone sizes are given selectively: once, few, many, or a class where the clone is expanded.

clone_size | cdr3_length | j_call | v_call | d_call | cdr3_nt | cdr3_aa
- | 12 | TRBJ2-3 | TRBV29-1 | - | TGCAGCGTTGATTTACACACAGATACGCAGTATTTT | CSVDLHTDTQYF
- | 16 | TRBJ1-5 | TRBV19 | TRBD1 | TGTGCCAGTAGTATAGGGGACAGGGGAAATAATCAGCCCCAGCATTTT | CASSIGDRGNNQPQHF
- | 13 | TRBJ1-2 | TRBV5-6 | TRBD1 | TGTGCCAGCGGACAGACAGGGGGCTATGGCTACACCTTC | CASGQTGGYGYTF
- | 15 | TRBJ1-5 | TRBV19 | - | TGTGCCAGTAGGAGACAGGTGGAGGATTGGCAGCCCCAGCATTTT | CASRRQVEDWQPQHF
few | 14 | TRBJ1-4 | TRBV18 | TRBD1 | TGTGCCAGCTCACTAGGACAGGGGCCTGAAAAACTGTTTTTT | CASSLGQGPEKLFF
once | 12 | TRBJ2-1 | TRBV2 | TRBD2 | TGTGCCAGCAGTTACGTAGCGGGAGGGATGTTCTTC | CASSYVAGGMFF
once | 15 | TRBJ1-5 | TRBV7-2 | - | TGTGCCAGCAGCTCACCAGGGGTTGGCAATCAGCCCCAGCATTTT | CASSSPGVGNQPQHF
- | 15 | TRBJ1-5 | TRBV19 | TRBD1 | TGTGCCAGTAACGTCTTAGGGACAGGGAATCAGCCCCAGCATTTT | CASNVLGTGNQPQHF
- | 18 | TRBJ2-5 | TRBV5-4 | TRBD2 | TGTGCCAGCAGCTCCGGTGGGACTAGCGGCCATACGCGGGGGACCCAGTACTTC | CASSSGGTSGHTRGTQYF
- | 15 | TRBJ2-7 | TRBV28 | - | TGTGCCAGCAGTGACCGCGGTACTAGCTCCTACGAGCAGTACTTC | CASSDRGTSSYEQYF
few | 14 | TRBJ2-7 | TRBV5-1 | TRBD1 | TGCGCCAGCAGCCGGGGACAGGAGGCCTACGAGCAGTACTTC | CASSRGQEAYEQYF
- | 15 | TRBJ1-6 | TRBV2 | TRBD1 | TGTGCCAGCAAAAATGGTGGACAGGGGGCTTCACCCCTCCACTTT | CASKNGGQGASPLHF
few | 15 | TRBJ1-5 | TRBV27 | - | TGTGCCAGCAGAGCGCAGGGTGTGAGCAATCAGCCCCAGCATTTT | CASRAQGVSNQPQHF
- | 11 | TRBJ2-7 | TRBV20-1 | TRBD2 | TGCAGTGCTGCCGGGGGGAACGAGCAGTACTTC | CSAAGGNEQYF
- | 16 | TRBJ2-7 | TRBV28 | - | - | CASSSSGLAGVFEQYF
- | 14 | TRBJ2-7 | TRBV2 | - | TGTGCCAGCAGGCTTAGCGCGAGCTCCTACGAGCAGTACTTC | CASRLSASSYEQYF
once | 14 | TRBJ2-3 | TRBV10-1 | - | TGCGCCAGCAGTGATGGCTTTCGCACAGATACGCAGTATTTT | CASSDGFRTDTQYF
- | 14 | TRBJ2-5 | TRBV7-9 | - | TGTGCCAGCAGCTCTCAGGGGCTACAAGAGACCCAGTACTTC | CASSSQGLQETQYF
- | 16 | TRBJ2-2 | TRBV5-4 | - | TGTGCCAGCAGCTTGCCTGTTTCCGCGAACACCGGGGAGCTGTTTTTT | CASSLPVSANTGELFF
once | 11 | TRBJ1-2 | TRBV28 | - | TGTGCCACCGCAGACAGCGGGGGCTACACCTTC | CATADSGGYTF
- | 9 | TRBJ1-6 | TRBV28 | - | TGTGCCAGCACTCCACCCCTCCACTTT | CASTPPLHF
- | 16 | TRBJ1-2 | TRBV5-5 | TRBD1 | TGTGCCAGCAGCTTGTCGACAGGGGATCGGCTCTATGGCTACACCTTC | CASSLSTGDRLYGYTF
once | 18 | TRBJ1-3 | TRBV5-1 | TRBD1 | TGCGCCAGCAGCTTATCGGGACAGGGGGCGAGCTCTGGAAACACCATATATTTT | CASSLSGQGASSGNTIYF
- | 15 | TRBJ2-7 | TRBV27 | TRBD1 | TGTGCCAGCAGGACCCCGGGACAGGGGGCCTACGAGCAGTACTTC | CASRTPGQGAYEQYF
- | 14 | TRBJ1-2 | TRBV6-5 | - | TGTGCCAGCAGCGGGAGGCAGGGAGACTATGGCTACACCTTC | CASSGRQGDYGYTF
- | 16 | TRBJ2-2 | TRBV30 | TRBD1 | TGTGCCTGGGGATATAAAAAGACAGGGGCCACCGGGGAGCTGTTTTTT | CAWGYKKTGATGELFF
- | 19 | TRBJ1-2 | TRBV9 | - | TGTGCCAGCAGCGTAGGAATCGGAGGGACCCGCCTCGCTAACTATGGCTACACCTTC | CASSVGIGGTRLANYGYTF
- | 13 | TRBJ1-2 | TRBV5-4 | - | TGTGCCAGCAGTGCCCGGCAGGCCTATGGCTACACCTTC | CASSARQAYGYTF
- | 21 | TRBJ2-5 | TRBV28 | - | TGTGCCAGCTACCCCCAGACAGGACCAAGCGCCTGGGGGGGGGACCAAGAGACCCAGTACTTC | CASYPQTGPSAWGGDQETQYF
once | 15 | TRBJ2-6 | TRBV30 | - | TGTGCCTGGAGTGTCGGCGGCTCTGGGGCCAACGTCCTGACTTTC | CAWSVGGSGANVLTF
- | 15 | TRBJ2-1 | TRBV30 | TRBD2 | TGTGCCTGGAGTGTAGGACTAGCGGGATACAATGAGCAGTTCTTC | CAWSVGLAGYNEQFF
- | 17 | TRBJ1-5 | TRBV18 | - | TGTGCCAGCTCACGGGGAGGCCCCGGAGTCAACAATCAGCCCCAGCATTTT | CASSRGGPGVNNQPQHF
- | 14 | TRBJ2-7 | TRBV30 | - | TGTGCCTGGAGCCACGACAGGCACTCCTACGAGCAGTACTTC | CAWSHDRHSYEQYF
- | 15 | TRBJ1-4 | TRBV28 | - | TGTGCCAGCAGTTTGGCGGGGGGCTCTAGTGAAAAACTGTTTTTT | CASSLAGGSSEKLFF